Presented here are 32 T cell receptor beta chains from one specimen sequenced in a study of tissue T cells after allogeneic stem cell transplantation. Indicated time point: mouse harvest day 7 after allogeneic transplant. Mouse grafts combined 10^7 T-cell-depleted bone marrow cells with 10^6 splenic CD5+ T cells. Clones were sequenced by immunoSEQ multiplex PCR, and TCRdb holds only the in-frame ones, with some missing. This table has 8,000 to 8,500 clones, around half appearing once. The sample comprised gut tissue. The receptor source for this set is a female BALB/c mouse given C57BL/6 T cells with graft-versus-host disease after an allogeneic hematopoietic cell transplant.

This clone was seen just once. Gene and germline names: mouse. CDR3 residues: CASSLTGGRGTGQLYF. CDR3 bases read: TGTGCCAGCAGTCTGACGGGGGGGCGCGGCACCGGGCAGCTCTAC. The V and J genes are TRBV26 and TRBJ2-2; 8 positions agree with TRBD2. Read coverage stops 1 residue before the CDR3 terminus; the germline J gene supplies the remainder. Germline V gives CDR1 KGHPV, CDR2 FQNQEV (reference sequence). The V and J ends lost 2 bases and 4 bases, in that order; junction bases with no gene match: 6. There are 16 residues in the CDR3.

Points on this clone: Gene names and germline match the mouse. CDR3 in amino acids: CASSLGGYSPLYF. CDR3 DNA, as far as it was read: TGTGCAAGCAGCTTGGGGGGGTATTCGCCCCTCTAC. The J gene is TRBJ1-6, the V gene TRBV16; D possibly corresponds to TRBD1 (5 bases). The read gets to within 1 residue of the CDR3 end, and the germline J gene fills in the rest. TRBJ1-6 is an ORF, with its function uncertain. V gave up 3 bases and J gave up 8 bases, with 8 bases separating them. CDR1 and CDR2 (germline): SGHSA, FRNQAP. The CDR3 contains 13 residues.

As regards this clone: Germline and genes here are mouse. The observed sequence ends 1 residue before the CDR3 terminus, with the missing tail filled in from the germline J gene. The chain uses TRBV13-3 and TRBJ2-5; tentatively, D is TRBD2 (7 bases). CDR3 length equals 13 residues. CDR1 is NNHDY, CDR2 SYVADS, per germline. V gave up 5 bases and J gave up 6 bases, with 13 bases separating them. CDR3: CASSPRGADTQYF. Partial CDR3 DNA: TGTGCCAGCAGCCCCCGGGGGGCTGACACCCAGTAC.

Note on this clone: Genes and germline come from the mouse. The read ends 1 residue early relative to the CDR3; the germline J gene fills the gap. The chain carries TRBV22 and TRBJ2-7; no DNA check was done on the table's D call, TRBD2. TRBV22 is a pseudogene locus. This CDR3 spans 15 amino acids. CDR3 amino acids: CASRRTGDSSYEQYF. CDR3 DNA, as far as it was read: TGTGCCAGCAGACGGACTGGGGATAGCTCCTATGAACAGTAC.

Concerning this clone itself: The gene symbols are mouse symbols. The read halts 1 residue ahead of the CDR3 end, with the missing end drawn from the germline J gene. The chain has TRBV3 and TRBJ2-4, with 7 bases matching TRBD2. Germline V CDR1 and CDR2: SNHLY, FYNGKV (reference sequence). This CDR3 has 14 amino acids. V shed 5 bases and J 5 bases; nucleotides not matched to a gene: 7. The sequenced CDR3 bases are TGTGCCAGCAGCCCCAGTGGGGGGAGAAACACCTTGTAC. Protein product: CASSPSGGRNTLY. The full CDR3 is CASSPSGGRNTLYF.

As for this clone: The germline and genes are mouse ones. The read halts 1 residue ahead of the CDR3 end, with the missing end drawn from the germline J gene. The rearrangement joins TRBV17 to TRBJ2-5; TRBD1 aligns across 7 bases. The CDR3 is made up of 15 amino acids. V was clipped by 0 bases and J by 6 bases; unmatched bases: 6. Germline CDR1 and CDR2: MNHDT and YYDKIL. CDR3 amino acids: CASSRDPQGLDTQYF. The sequenced part of the CDR3 DNA is TGTGCTAGCAGTAGAGATCCACAGGGGTTGGACACCCAGTAC.

On this clone: Germline and genes here are mouse. The read comes to an end 1 residue before the CDR3 does, leaving the germline J gene to fill in the end. The V call is TRBV26, the J call TRBJ1-3, with D unclear. The CDR3 has 13 amino acids. With 5 bases removed from V and 0 bases from J, the gap between germline ends came to 5 bases. Germline CDR1 is KGHPV and CDR2 is FQNQEV (reference sequence). The CDR3 protein is CASSRDSGNTLYF. CDR3 DNA (partial): TGTGCCAGCAGTAGGGATTCTGGAAATACGCTCTAT.

For this clone: Gene names follow the mouse nomenclature. Sequencing ends 1 residue short of the CDR3 end; the germline J gene provides the rest. The rearrangement uses TRBV16 and TRBJ1-4; tentatively, D is TRBD1 (6 bases). The CDR3 loop spans 15 amino acids. V dropped 5 bases and J dropped 3 bases, with 13 bases sitting between them. CDR1 is SGHSA and CDR2 is FRNQAP in the germline V gene. Incomplete CDR3 DNA: TGTGCAAGCAGCCCTCTCGGGACACCCAACGAAAGATTATTT. This gives the protein CASSPLGTPNERLF. The whole CDR3 sequence is CASSPLGTPNERLFF.

With regard to this clone: Mouse names are used for the genes. The missing CDR3 end, 1 residue past where the read stops, is filled in from the germline J gene. J is TRBJ1-1 and V is TRBV12-1; tentatively, D is TRBD1 (5 bases). CDR3 length: 13 residues. The V end was cut by 3 bases, the J end by 3 bases, with 10 bases between. Germline V CDR1 and CDR2: SGHSN, HYEKVE. Here the CDR3 reads CASSYDSHTEVFF. CDR3 bases read: TGTGCCAGCTCTTATGACAGCCACACAGAAGTCTTC. Using reference TRBV12-1 and TRBJ1-1 for the parts outside the CDR3, the full variable domain is DSGVVQSPRHIIKEKGGRSVLTCIPISGHSNVVWYQQTLGKELKFLIQHYEKVERDKGFLPSRFSVQQFDDYHSEMNMSALELEDSAMYFCASSYDSHTEVFFGKGTRLTVV.

This clone has a handful of counts. Each gene name is a mouse one. The sequenced fragment ends 1 residue before the CDR3 boundary, so the rest is inferred from the germline J gene. This sequence joins TRBV26 and TRBJ1-5; D may be TRBD1 (5 bases). CDR3 size: 14 residues. Trimming removed 2 bases at V and 3 bases at J, with 8 bases between. Germline CDR1 is KGHPV and CDR2 is FQNQEV (reference sequence). CDR3 DNA (partial): TGTGCCAGCAGTCTGGCGGGGCGCAACCAGGCTCCGCTT. It translates to CASSLAGRNQAPL. The entire CDR3 protein reads CASSLAGRNQAPLF.

Concerning this clone itself: The gene symbols are mouse symbols. Read coverage stops 1 residue before the CDR3 terminus; the germline J gene supplies the remainder. The chain is built from TRBV12-1 and TRBJ2-1, with TRBD2 matching over 13 bases. The J segment lost 5 bases and the V segment lost 2 bases, leaving 2 bases of the junction unmatched. The germline gives CDR1 SGHSN, CDR2 HYEKVE. This CDR3 region has 15 residues. CDR3 DNA, as far as it was read: TGTGCCAGCTCTCGGGACTGGGGGGGAGATGCTGAGCAGTTC. Its protein product is CASSRDWGGDAEQF. The complete CDR3 protein is CASSRDWGGDAEQFF.

This clone was seen a few times. Gene names are the mouse ones. The DNA ends 1 residue before the CDR3 does, and the rest of the CDR3 is filled in from the germline J gene. V is TRBV26 and J is TRBJ2-1; TRBD2 aligns across 13 bases. The germline V gene encodes CDR1 KGHPV and CDR2 FQNQEV (reference sequence). V gave up 6 bases and J gave up 8 bases; unmatched junction bases: 4. CDR3 size: 14 residues. The CDR3 DNA, read in part, is TGTGCCAGCAGCCGGGACTGGGGGGGTACTGAGCAGTTC. Translation gives CASSRDWGGTEQF. In full, the CDR3 is CASSRDWGGTEQFF.

Turning to this clone: Gene names denote mouse genes. The observed sequence ends 1 residue before the CDR3 terminus, with the missing tail filled in from the germline J gene. The gene calls are TRBV26 and TRBJ2-4; unclear D gene. This CDR3 comprises 13 residues. Per the germline V gene, CDR1 is KGHPV and CDR2 is FQNQEV (reference sequence). V lost 4 bases, J lost 0 bases, and 5 bases lay in between. The CDR3 loop reads CASSPGSQNTLYF. Partial CDR3 DNA: TGTGCCAGCAGTCCGGGGAGTCAAAACACCTTGTAC.

For this clone: Mouse gene names apply. The sequence runs out 1 residue before the end of the CDR3; the remainder is reconstructed from the germline J gene. The chain employs TRBV17 and TRBJ1-1; maybe TRBD1 (6 bases). V was trimmed by 6 bases and J by 0 bases, leaving 8 bases between them. The CDR3 is 13 amino acids. Per the germline V gene, CDR1 is MNHDT and CDR2 is YYDKIL. CDR3 residues: CASRQGANTEVFF. CDR3 DNA (partial): TGTGCTAGCAGACAGGGTGCAAACACAGAAGTCTTC.

To note about this clone: Germline and genes here are mouse. The read falls 1 residue short of the CDR3 end, and the missing part is taken from the germline J gene. J is TRBJ2-5 and V is TRBV13-1, with TRBD2 matching over 7 bases. This CDR3 spans 16 amino acids. The junction had 5 bases not matched to a gene; V was cut back by 1 base and J by 0 bases. In germline, CDR1 is NSHNY, CDR2 SYGAGN. The part of the CDR3 DNA that was read is TGTGCCAGCAGTGATATACTGGGGTTTAACCAAGACACCCAGTAC. Amino acid sequence: CASSDILGFNQDTQY. The whole CDR3 is CASSDILGFNQDTQYF.

Concerning this clone itself: Genes here carry mouse names. The observed sequence ends 1 residue before the CDR3 terminus, with the missing tail filled in from the germline J gene. The V call is TRBV16, the J call TRBJ1-5, with D perhaps matching TRBD1 (6 bases). The germline V and J ends were trimmed by 6 bases and 0 bases, with 9 bases remaining between them. The CDR3 has 14 residues. Per the germline V gene, CDR1 is SGHSA and CDR2 is FRNQAP. The sequenced CDR3 bases are TGTGCAAGCAGAGGGACAAATAACAACCAGGCTCCGCTT. This codes for CASRGTNNNQAPL. The complete CDR3 protein is CASRGTNNNQAPLF.

A note on this clone: The germline and genes are mouse ones. The read ends 1 residue early relative to the CDR3; the germline J gene fills the gap. The chain uses TRBV26 and TRBJ1-4; no clear D gene. Trimming took off 6 bases at V and 1 base at J, with 6 bases between the two ends. Germline V gene sequence: CDR1 KGHPV, CDR2 FQNQEV (reference sequence). The CDR3 is 13 amino acids. CDR3 DNA, as far as it was read: TGTGCCAGCAGGCGGGGTTCCAACGAAAGATTATTT. It specifies CASRRGSNERLF. The complete CDR3 sequence is CASRRGSNERLFF.

The sample holds a few counts of this clone. The gene names here belong to mouse. The chain's CDR3 is CASSPGERLFF. CDR3 DNA, as far as it was read: TGTGCCAGCAGTCCGGGAGAAAGATTATTT. The chain is built from TRBV26 and TRBJ1-4; D unresolved. The read comes to an end 1 residue before the CDR3 does, leaving the germline J gene to fill in the end. The V end was cut by 4 bases, the J end by 8 bases, with 5 bases between. This CDR3 comprises 11 residues. The germline gives CDR1 KGHPV, CDR2 FQNQEV (reference sequence).

Comments on this clone: Mouse germline and gene names are used. The read stops 1 residue short of the end of the CDR3; the missing end is completed from the germline J gene. Within the sample, other DNA sequences also encode this same CDR3. V gene TRBV16 combines with J gene TRBJ2-7, with 9 positions matching TRBD2. V lost 0 bases, J lost 3 bases, and 0 bases stayed unmatched. The CDR3 length is 14 residues. Germline CDR1 SGHSA, CDR2 FRNQAP. CDR3 DNA, as far as it was read: TGTGCAAGCAGCTTAGAGACTGGGGGCTATGAACAGTAC. Its protein product is CASSLETGGYEQY. The entire CDR3 sequence reads CASSLETGGYEQYF.

As regards this clone: Mouse gene names and germline throughout. The read finishes 1 residue shy of the CDR3 end, and the germline J gene is used to complete it. The chain links TRBV15 to TRBJ2-7, with TRBD1 identical over 8 bases. From germline, CDR1 is SGHND and CDR2 FRSKSL. J was trimmed by 2 bases and V by 2 bases; bases with no gene match: 2. CDR3 length: 14 residues. The CDR3: CASSLQDRAYEQYF. Incomplete CDR3 DNA: TGTGCCAGCAGTTTACAGGACAGGGCCTATGAACAGTAC.

This clone was recorded only once. Genes and germline come from the mouse. Read coverage stops 1 residue before the CDR3 terminus; the germline J gene supplies the remainder. The rearrangement uses TRBV2 and TRBJ2-2; 9 bases line up with TRBD2. The trim removed 2 bases at V and 4 bases at J, leaving 5 bases unmatched. CDR3 length: 16 amino acids. The germline CDR1 and CDR2 sequences are LGHNA and YSYQKL. CDR3 residues: CASSQLGGAGTGQLYF. The part of the CDR3 DNA that was read is TGTGCCAGCAGCCAACTGGGGGGGGCAGGCACCGGGCAGCTCTAC.

A word on this clone: Gene names refer to mouse genes. The read stops 1 residue short of the end of the CDR3; the missing end is completed from the germline J gene. The chain has TRBV26 and TRBJ1-1, with D hard to call. With 2 bases removed from V and 1 base from J, the gap between germline ends came to 5 bases. The germline V gene has CDR1 KGHPV and CDR2 FQNQEV (reference sequence). The CDR3 runs to 13 residues. Partial CDR3 DNA: TGTGCCAGCAGTCTGGAGGGGAACACAGAAGTCTTC. Its protein is CASSLEGNTEVF. The entire CDR3 protein reads CASSLEGNTEVFF.

This clone is labeled as medium-sized. Each gene name is a mouse one. The missing CDR3 end, 1 residue past where the read stops, is filled in from the germline J gene. The chain joins TRBV19 to TRBJ2-7; D not resolved. V was clipped by 6 bases and J by 0 bases, with 7 bases between them. Germline assignment: CDR1 FNHDT and CDR2 SITEND (reference sequence). This CDR3 comprises 12 residues. CDR3 amino acids: CASKASSYEQYF. The CDR3 DNA, read in part, is TGTGCCAGCAAGGCGAGCTCCTATGAACAGTAC.

As regards this clone: Gene labels here are mouse ones. The CDR3 end lies 1 residue beyond the end of the read and is filled in from the germline J gene. The J gene is TRBJ2-4, the V gene TRBV13-2; 7 positions match TRBD2. This CDR3 is built from 16 residues. Germline V lookup: CDR1 NNHNN, CDR2 SYGAGS (reference sequence). Trimming took 1 base from V and 0 from J; bases not matched to a gene: 5. The chain's CDR3 is CASGDPDWESQNTLYF. CDR3 DNA, as far as it was read: TGTGCCAGCGGTGATCCCGACTGGGAGAGTCAAAACACCTTGTAC.

Turning to this clone: The gene symbols are mouse symbols. Read sequence stops 1 residue before the CDR3 end, and the germline J gene provides the missing end. V is TRBV13-2 and J is TRBJ2-5; 7 bases fit TRBD2. CDR1 is NNHNN, CDR2 SYGAGS, per germline (reference sequence). V was clipped by 2 bases and J by 6 bases; unmatched bases: 3. This CDR3 spans 13 amino acids. Incomplete CDR3 DNA: TGTGCCAGCGGTGAAAGTGGGGGGGACACCCAGTAC. This translates into CASGESGGDTQY. In full, the CDR3 reads CASGESGGDTQYF.

This clone was counted between two and nine times. Gene labels here are mouse ones. The read falls 1 residue short of the CDR3 end, and the missing part is taken from the germline J gene. The chain carries TRBV1 and TRBJ2-7; 8 bases line up with TRBD1. V dropped 3 bases and J dropped 7; count of bases not matched to a gene: 5. This CDR3 contains 13 residues. Germline CDR1 is NSQYPW and CDR2 is LRSPGD (reference sequence). The CDR3 protein is CTCSAGQGGEQYF. The sequenced part of the CDR3 DNA is TGCACCTGCAGTGCCGGACAGGGAGGGGAACAGTAC.

To note about this clone: Mouse gene names and germline throughout. CDR3 DNA, as far as it was read: TGTGCCAGCAGCTCGGACAGGGCAAACTCCGACTACACC. Its translation is CASSSDRANSDYT. The whole CDR3 reads CASSSDRANSDYTF. The chain uses TRBV3 and TRBJ1-2; TRBD1 agrees at 8 bases. From the germline J gene comes the end of the CDR3, since the read stops 1 residue before it. This CDR3 contains 14 residues. Germline V gene data show CDR1 as SNHLY and CDR2 as FYNGKV (reference sequence). Trimming cost V 4 bases and J 0 bases; bases outside gene matches: 1.

This clone appeared a few times. Each gene name is a mouse one. With the read ending 1 residue before the CDR3 end, the germline J gene is used to fill in that end. The chain joins TRBV13-2 to TRBJ1-3, with D hard to call. The CDR3 length is 14 residues. The germline gives CDR1 NNHNN, CDR2 SYGAGS (reference sequence). The ends were cut back, 0 bases at V and 0 bases at J, with 4 bases in the middle. The sequenced part of the CDR3 DNA is TGTGCCAGCGGTGATGCGTATTCTGGAAATACGCTCTAT. Translated: CASGDAYSGNTLY. The whole CDR3 reads CASGDAYSGNTLYF.

Of note for this clone: Gene and germline names: mouse. The CDR3 extends 1 residue past the end of the read, so its final part is completed from the germline J gene. This rearrangement joins TRBV3 to TRBJ2-3, with D perhaps being TRBD1 or TRBD2 (5 bases each). CDR3 length equals 13 residues. Germline-derived CDR1 and CDR2 are SNHLY and FYNGKV (reference sequence). Trimming left V 5 bases short and J 0 bases short, with 6 bases between. The DNA read from the CDR3 is TGTGCCAGCAGCCGGGACAGTGCAGAAACGCTGTAT. Translated: CASSRDSAETLY. The full CDR3 sequence reads CASSRDSAETLYF. The full variable domain, rest sourced from reference TRBV3 and TRBJ2-3, is GPKVLQIPSHQIIDMGQMVTLNCDPVSNHLYFYWYKQILGQQMEFLVNFYNGKVMEKSKLFKDQFSVERPDGSYFTLKIQPTALEDSAVYFCASSRDSAETLYFGSGTRLTVL.

By frequency in the sample, this clone is medium-sized (0.01 to 0.1%). Gene labels here are mouse ones. Sequencing ends 1 residue short of the CDR3 end; the germline J gene provides the rest. The chain couples TRBV26 to TRBJ1-3, with D unresolved. The ends were cut back, 2 bases at V and 0 bases at J, with 8 bases in the middle. The germline V gene encodes CDR1 KGHPV and CDR2 FQNQEV (reference sequence). This CDR3 spans 15 amino acids. CDR3 region: CASSLLRNSGNTLYF. The covered CDR3 bases are TGTGCCAGCAGTCTGCTCAGGAATTCTGGAAATACGCTCTAT.

A remark on this clone: The germline and genes are mouse ones. From the germline J gene comes the end of the CDR3, since the read stops 1 residue before it. This chain connects TRBV12-1 to TRBJ2-7; the D gene is possibly TRBD2 (6 bases). The ends were cut back, 3 bases at V and 0 bases at J, with 14 bases in the middle. Per the germline V gene, CDR1 is SGHSN and CDR2 is HYEKVE. The CDR3 totals 15 residues. The sequenced CDR3 bases are TGTGCCAGCTCTTTGGGTGGGGGAAGCTCCTATGAACAGTAC. Its translation: CASSLGGGSSYEQY. The complete CDR3 reads CASSLGGGSSYEQYF.

As for this clone: Each gene name is a mouse one. With the read ending 1 residue before the CDR3 end, the germline J gene is used to fill in that end. The chain uses TRBV12-2 and TRBJ1-3, with 7 bases identical to TRBD1. The germline CDR1 and CDR2 sequences are SGHLS and HYDKME. V lost 0 bases and J lost 1; bases outside the gene matches: 8. The length of the CDR3 is 17 residues. Partial CDR3 DNA: TGTGCCAGCTCTCTCGAGAGGGGGCGGGTATCTGGAAATACGCTCTAT. It is translated as CASSLERGRVSGNTLY. The whole CDR3 protein reads CASSLERGRVSGNTLYF. Complete variable domain (other parts from reference TRBV12-2 and TRBJ1-3): NSGVVQSPRYIIKGKGERSILKCIPISGHLSVAWYQQTQGQELKFFIQHYDKMERDKGNLPSRFSVQQFDDYHSEMNMSALELEDSAVYFCASSLERGRVSGNTLYFGEGSRLIVV.